The sequence of this T cell receptor (beta chain) was determined in a study of cytomegalovirus exposure and HLA in healthy donors. Study outcomes and limitations: Usually a TCR sequence was rare, but some public TCRs were found in many donors. In vitro data verified a few CMV-associated chains as specific for CMV antigens. The study recorded some 160 TCR beta chains that were cytomegalovirus-associated.

TCRdb's table, derived via immunoSEQ multiplex PCR, lists solely in-frame clones and lacks some. The profile shows hundreds of thousands of clones, about 90% of them singletons. On this clone: Its target is not known.

The sample taken for sequencing was PBMCs. This sequence originates from a woman aged 25 to 39 in good health and CMV-seropositive.

The CDR3: CASTSGASGQETQYF. CDR3 coding DNA: TGTGCCAGCACCTCTGGAGCTAGCGGGCAAGAGACCCAGTACTTC. This chain uses TRBV28 with TRBJ2-5; 8 bases match TRBD2. V trimming: 7 bases; J trimming: 2 bases; junction bases outside the gene matches: 9. Germline V gene lookup returns CDR1 MDHEN and CDR2 SYDVKM. The CDR3 runs 15 residues. The whole variable domain, remainder taken from reference TRBV28 and TRBJ2-5, is DVKVTQSSRYLVKRTGEKVFLECVQDMDHENMFWYRQDPGLGLRLIYFSYDVKMKEKGDIPEGYSVSREKKERFSLILESASTNQTSMYLCASTSGASGQETQYFGPGTRLLVL.